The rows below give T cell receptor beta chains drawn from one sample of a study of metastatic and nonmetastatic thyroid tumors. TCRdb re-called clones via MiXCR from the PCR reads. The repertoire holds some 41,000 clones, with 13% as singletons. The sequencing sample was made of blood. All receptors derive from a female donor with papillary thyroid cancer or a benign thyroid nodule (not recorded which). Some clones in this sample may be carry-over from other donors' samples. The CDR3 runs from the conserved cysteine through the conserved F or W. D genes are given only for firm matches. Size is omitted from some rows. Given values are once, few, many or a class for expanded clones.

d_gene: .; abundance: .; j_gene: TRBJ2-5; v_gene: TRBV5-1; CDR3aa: CASSLVQGKGEQETQYF; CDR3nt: TGCGCCAGCAGCTTGGTCCAGGGCAAGGGGGAACAAGAGACCCAGTACTTC
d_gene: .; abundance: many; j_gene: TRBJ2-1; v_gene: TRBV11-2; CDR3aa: CASSLGLGWNEQFF; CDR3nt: TGTGCCAGCAGCTTGGGCCTAGGGTGGAATGAGCAGTTCTTC
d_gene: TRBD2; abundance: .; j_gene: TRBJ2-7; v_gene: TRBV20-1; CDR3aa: CSARLHGTSGYEQYF; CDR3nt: TGCAGTGCTAGACTTCACGGGACTAGCGGATACGAGCAGTACTTC
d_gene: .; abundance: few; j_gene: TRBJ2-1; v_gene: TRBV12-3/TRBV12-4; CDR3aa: CASSRTLYEQFF; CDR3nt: TGTGCCAGCAGTAGGACTCTCTATGAGCAGTTCTTC
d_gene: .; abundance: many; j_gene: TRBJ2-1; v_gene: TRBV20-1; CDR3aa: CSASDYLNTSYNEQFF; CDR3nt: TGCAGTGCTAGCGACTACCTGAATACCTCCTACAATGAGCAGTTCTTC
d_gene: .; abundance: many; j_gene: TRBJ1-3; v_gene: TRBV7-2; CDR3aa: CASSGGRGSGNTIYF; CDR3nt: TGTGCCAGCAGTGGGGGGAGGGGGTCAGGAAACACCATATATTTT
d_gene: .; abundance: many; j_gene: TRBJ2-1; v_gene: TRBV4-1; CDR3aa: CASSQDLQGSEQFF; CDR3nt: TGCGCCAGCAGCCAAGATCTTCAAGGGAGTGAGCAGTTCTTC
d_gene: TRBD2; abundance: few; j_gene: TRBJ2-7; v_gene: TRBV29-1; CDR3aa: CSVRGGGWLAPKNEQYF; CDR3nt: TGCAGCGTCCGGGGGGGGGGTTGGCTAGCCCCAAAGAACGAGCAGTACTTC
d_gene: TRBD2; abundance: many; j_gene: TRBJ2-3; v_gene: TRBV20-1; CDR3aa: CSAREGRERPDTQYF; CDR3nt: TGCAGTGCTAGAGAGGGGCGGGAGCGGCCAGATACGCAGTATTTT
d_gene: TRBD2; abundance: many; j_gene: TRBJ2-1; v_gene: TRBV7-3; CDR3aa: CASSLTLRLAGDSEQFF; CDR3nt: TGTGCCAGCAGCTTAACCCTCAGACTAGCGGGAGATAGTGAGCAGTTCTTC